These T cell receptor beta chains were read from a single sample in a study of shared clonotypes between healthy human individuals. The table came from immunoSEQ multiplex PCR; TCRdb's copy has only in-frame clones and leaves some out. The repertoire holds about 1,500,000 clones, with 95% to 97% as singletons. Sequencing input: naive CD4+ T cells sorted from blood. Receptors were obtained from a man aged 25-45 years in good health. Both conserved end residues are part of each CDR3. D genes are given only for firm matches. Clone sizes are given selectively: once, few, many, or a class where the clone is expanded.

d_call: TRBD2; cdr3_length: 14; v_call: TRBV6-1; clone_size: -; j_call: TRBJ2-1; cdr3_aa: CASSLAGNYNEQFF; cdr3_nt: TGTGCCAGCAGCTTAGCGGGGAACTACAATGAGCAGTTCTTC
d_call: -; cdr3_length: 12; v_call: TRBV9; clone_size: -; j_call: TRBJ2-1; cdr3_aa: CASSVYWNEQFF; cdr3_nt: TGTGCCAGCAGCGTGTATTGGAATGAGCAGTTCTTC
d_call: TRBD1; cdr3_length: 15; v_call: TRBV18; clone_size: once; j_call: TRBJ1-1; cdr3_aa: CASSLLDRAHTEAFF; cdr3_nt: TGTGCCAGCTCACTTTTGGACAGGGCCCACACTGAAGCTTTCTTT
d_call: TRBD2; cdr3_length: 14; v_call: TRBV18; clone_size: -; j_call: TRBJ2-5; cdr3_aa: CASSPMGGQETQYF; cdr3_nt: TGTGCCAGCTCACCAATGGGGGGGCAAGAGACCCAGTACTTC
d_call: TRBD2; cdr3_length: 15; v_call: TRBV14; clone_size: -; j_call: TRBJ2-7; cdr3_aa: CASSSTGRAPYEQYF; cdr3_nt: TGTGCCAGCAGCTCCACTGGGAGGGCCCCCTACGAGCAGTACTTC
d_call: TRBD1; cdr3_length: 16; v_call: TRBV28; clone_size: -; j_call: TRBJ1-2; cdr3_aa: CASSSPGTGANYGYTF; cdr3_nt: TGTGCCAGCAGTTCTCCCGGGACAGGCGCCAACTATGGCTACACCTTC
d_call: TRBD2; cdr3_length: 14; v_call: TRBV5-8; clone_size: -; j_call: TRBJ2-3; cdr3_aa: CASTRRLAGPSGDF; cdr3_nt: TGTGCCAGCACGCGAAGACTAGCGGGACCTTCAGGGGATTTT
d_call: TRBD2; cdr3_length: 14; v_call: TRBV5-1; clone_size: -; j_call: TRBJ2-1; cdr3_aa: CASSLRTSGDEQFF; cdr3_nt: TGCGCCAGCAGCCTTCGGACTAGCGGGGATGAGCAGTTCTTC
d_call: TRBD1; cdr3_length: 17; v_call: TRBV29-1; clone_size: -; j_call: TRBJ2-3; cdr3_aa: CSVDSPRTGGPQDTQYF; cdr3_nt: TGCAGCGTTGATTCCCCTCGGACAGGGGGGCCCCAAGATACGCAGTATTTT
d_call: -; cdr3_length: 16; v_call: TRBV28; clone_size: -; j_call: TRBJ1-5; cdr3_aa: CASRYRLTHSNQPQHF; cdr3_nt: TGTGCCAGCAGGTACCGACTGACCCATAGCAATCAGCCCCAGCATTTT
d_call: -; cdr3_length: 16; v_call: TRBV9; clone_size: -; j_call: TRBJ2-3; cdr3_aa: CASSARPVGSTDTQYF; cdr3_nt: TGTGCCAGCAGCGCCCGACCCGTAGGTAGCACAGATACGCAGTATTTT
d_call: TRBD1; cdr3_length: 14; v_call: TRBV5-1; clone_size: -; j_call: TRBJ2-5; cdr3_aa: CASSYGTGEETQYF; cdr3_nt: TGCGCCAGCAGCTACGGGACAGGGGAAGAGACCCAGTACTTC
d_call: TRBD1; cdr3_length: 14; v_call: TRBV29-1; clone_size: once; j_call: TRBJ2-5; cdr3_aa: CSVAPTGPKETQYF; cdr3_nt: TGCAGCGTTGCCCCGACAGGGCCCAAAGAGACCCAGTACTTC
d_call: -; cdr3_length: 14; v_call: TRBV6-6; clone_size: -; j_call: TRBJ2-7; cdr3_aa: CASSTRRAIYEQYF; cdr3_nt: TGTGCCAGCAGTACGCGACGAGCTATCTACGAGCAGTACTTC
d_call: -; cdr3_length: 14; v_call: TRBV5-6; clone_size: -; j_call: TRBJ1-1; cdr3_aa: CASSLGGLDTEAFF; cdr3_nt: TGTGCCAGCAGCTTAGGAGGGCTCGACACTGAAGCTTTCTTT
d_call: TRBD2; cdr3_length: 15; v_call: TRBV9; clone_size: -; j_call: TRBJ2-5; cdr3_aa: CASSVGGRARETQYF; cdr3_nt: TGTGCCAGCAGCGTTGGCGGGAGGGCCCGGGAGACCCAGTACTTC
d_call: TRBD2; cdr3_length: 15; v_call: TRBV7-8; clone_size: -; j_call: TRBJ2-3; cdr3_aa: CASSTTSGSTDTQYF; cdr3_nt: TGTGCCAGCAGTACGACTAGCGGGTCCACAGATACGCAGTATTTT
d_call: -; cdr3_length: 15; v_call: TRBV30; clone_size: once; j_call: TRBJ2-2; cdr3_aa: CAWREGQKNTGELFF; cdr3_nt: TGTGCCTGGAGGGAGGGACAAAAGAACACCGGGGAGCTGTTTTTT
d_call: -; cdr3_length: 14; v_call: TRBV5-5; clone_size: -; j_call: TRBJ2-7; cdr3_aa: CASSLAGQPYEQYF; cdr3_nt: TGTGCCAGCAGCTTGGCAGGACAGCCCTACGAGCAGTACTTC
d_call: -; cdr3_length: 15; v_call: TRBV27; clone_size: -; j_call: TRBJ2-7; cdr3_aa: CASSSWGAPTYEQYF; cdr3_nt: TGTGCCAGCAGTTCTTGGGGGGCACCTACCTACGAGCAGTACTTC
d_call: -; cdr3_length: 15; v_call: TRBV27; clone_size: -; j_call: TRBJ1-1; cdr3_aa: CASSQKATGNTEAFF; cdr3_nt: TGTGCCAGCAGCCAGAAGGCAACAGGGAACACTGAAGCTTTCTTT
d_call: -; cdr3_length: 15; v_call: TRBV27; clone_size: -; j_call: TRBJ2-5; cdr3_aa: CASSFNPGFPETQYF; cdr3_nt: TGTGCCAGCAGTTTTAATCCCGGGTTCCCCGAGACCCAGTACTTC
d_call: -; cdr3_length: 14; v_call: TRBV28; clone_size: -; j_call: TRBJ1-1; cdr3_aa: CASSLLQVNTEAFF; cdr3_nt: TGTGCCAGCAGTTTATTGCAGGTGAACACTGAAGCTTTCTTT
d_call: TRBD2; cdr3_length: 17; v_call: TRBV4-1; clone_size: once; j_call: TRBJ2-3; cdr3_aa: CASSQVTAGMSTDTQYF; cdr3_nt: TGCGCCAGCAGCCAAGTGACAGCGGGAATGAGCACAGATACGCAGTATTTT
d_call: -; cdr3_length: 12; v_call: TRBV29-1; clone_size: -; j_call: TRBJ2-5; cdr3_aa: CSVGGGEETQYF; cdr3_nt: TGCAGCGTGGGAGGGGGGGAAGAGACCCAGTACTTC
d_call: -; cdr3_length: 15; v_call: TRBV23-1; clone_size: -; j_call: TRBJ2-7; cdr3_aa: CASSPPSRGSYEQYF; cdr3_nt: TGCGCCAGCAGTCCACCGTCCAGGGGATCCTACGAGCAGTACTTC
d_call: -; cdr3_length: 13; v_call: TRBV28; clone_size: -; j_call: TRBJ2-3; cdr3_aa: CASRRDNTDTQYF; cdr3_nt: TGTGCCAGCAGGAGGGACAACACAGATACGCAGTATTTT
d_call: -; cdr3_length: 13; v_call: TRBV18; clone_size: -; j_call: TRBJ1-2; cdr3_aa: CASSPPREGSYTF; cdr3_nt: TGTGCCAGCTCACCTCCCAGAGAGGGAAGCTACACCTTC
d_call: TRBD1; cdr3_length: 15; v_call: TRBV11-2; clone_size: -; j_call: TRBJ2-7; cdr3_aa: CASSLLQGSNYEQYF; cdr3_nt: TGTGCCAGCAGCTTACTACAGGGGTCTAACTACGAGCAGTACTTC
d_call: -; cdr3_length: 12; v_call: TRBV7-2; clone_size: -; j_call: TRBJ2-3; cdr3_aa: CASSNGPDTQYF; cdr3_nt: TGTGCCAGCAGCAATGGCCCAGATACGCAGTATTTT
d_call: TRBD1; cdr3_length: 15; v_call: TRBV4-3; clone_size: -; j_call: TRBJ1-4; cdr3_aa: CASSQDATGVEKLFF; cdr3_nt: TGCGCCAGCAGCCAAGATGCCACAGGGGTCGAAAAACTGTTTTTT
d_call: -; cdr3_length: 12; v_call: TRBV19; clone_size: -; j_call: TRBJ2-7; cdr3_aa: CASSTKSYEQYF; cdr3_nt: TGTGCCAGTAGTACCAAGAGCTACGAGCAGTACTTC
d_call: -; cdr3_length: 14; v_call: TRBV28; clone_size: -; j_call: TRBJ2-3; cdr3_aa: CAGSPANSTDTQYF; cdr3_nt: TGTGCCGGCAGTCCCGCGAACAGCACAGATACGCAGTATTTT
d_call: -; cdr3_length: 14; v_call: TRBV29-1; clone_size: -; j_call: TRBJ2-1; cdr3_aa: CSVDPGSGFDEQFF; cdr3_nt: TGCAGCGTTGACCCGGGATCCGGATTCGATGAGCAGTTCTTC
d_call: TRBD2; cdr3_length: 15; v_call: TRBV7-2; clone_size: -; j_call: TRBJ2-2; cdr3_aa: CAFRESSGGTGELFF; cdr3_nt: TGTGCCTTTAGGGAGTCTAGCGGGGGCACCGGGGAGCTGTTTTTT
d_call: TRBD2; cdr3_length: 16; v_call: TRBV11-2; clone_size: once; j_call: TRBJ2-5; cdr3_aa: CASSLGLLARQKTQYF; cdr3_nt: TGTGCCAGCAGCTTAGGGCTACTAGCGAGACAAAAGACCCAGTACTTC
d_call: -; cdr3_length: 12; v_call: TRBV14; clone_size: -; j_call: TRBJ1-1; cdr3_aa: CASSFPGLRAFF; cdr3_nt: TGTGCCAGCAGCTTTCCGGGACTTAGGGCTTTCTTT
d_call: -; cdr3_length: 17; v_call: TRBV27; clone_size: -; j_call: TRBJ2-1; cdr3_aa: CASSLFLPLISNNEQFF; cdr3_nt: TGTGCCAGCAGTTTATTCCTACCTCTGATTAGCAACAATGAGCAGTTCTTC
d_call: -; cdr3_length: 15; v_call: TRBV5-6; clone_size: -; j_call: TRBJ2-4; cdr3_aa: CASSDLTSAKNIQYF; cdr3_nt: TGTGCCAGCAGCGACCTGACATCAGCCAAAAACATTCAGTACTTC
d_call: -; cdr3_length: 14; v_call: TRBV28; clone_size: once; j_call: TRBJ2-7; cdr3_aa: CASSLRRSLYEQYF; cdr3_nt: TGTGCCAGCAGTTTACGGCGGAGCCTCTACGAGCAGTACTTC
d_call: -; cdr3_length: 12; v_call: TRBV7-9; clone_size: -; j_call: TRBJ1-2; cdr3_aa: CASSLGLYGYTF; cdr3_nt: TGTGCCAGCAGCTTAGGCTTGTATGGCTACACCTTC
d_call: TRBD1; cdr3_length: 15; v_call: TRBV18; clone_size: -; j_call: TRBJ1-5; cdr3_aa: CASSPGQGSNQPQHF; cdr3_nt: TGTGCCAGCTCACCGGGACAGGGGAGCAATCAGCCCCAGCATTTT
d_call: -; cdr3_length: 13; v_call: TRBV11-2; clone_size: -; j_call: TRBJ1-4; cdr3_aa: CASSSGGYEKLFF; cdr3_nt: TGTGCCAGCAGCTCTGGGGGGTATGAAAAACTGTTTTTT
d_call: -; cdr3_length: 15; v_call: TRBV7-9; clone_size: once; j_call: TRBJ2-5; cdr3_aa: CASSLVGPPQETQYF; cdr3_nt: TGTGCCAGCAGCTTAGTTGGACCTCCTCAAGAGACCCAGTACTTC
d_call: -; cdr3_length: 15; v_call: TRBV5-1; clone_size: -; j_call: TRBJ2-7; cdr3_aa: CASSLTTGNTYEQYF; cdr3_nt: TGCGCCAGCAGCTTGACCACAGGGAATACCTACGAGCAGTACTTC